The rows below give T cell receptor beta chains drawn from one sample of a study of cytomegalovirus exposure and HLA in healthy donors. TCRdb's copy holds only in-frame clones and misses some; the assay was immunoSEQ multiplex PCR. The sample consists of 200,000 to 250,000 clones, more than 60% of them appearing once. Source material: PBMCs. All receptors come from a man aged 35-49 years in good health and CMV-seronegative. CDR3s include the opening cysteine and the closing phenylalanine or tryptophan. The D gene is left open where the match is weak. The size field is filled for only some rows; it gives once, few, many or a size class.

DNA | CDR3 | J | size | V | D
TGTGCCAGCAGCATGGGACTAGGAACGAATGAGCAGTTCTTC | CASSMGLGTNEQFF | TRBJ2-1 | NA | TRBV5-4 | TRBD2
TGCGCCAGCAGCCCCCACGAGAGGGAATGGCGGGAGACCCAGTACTTC | CASSPHEREWRETQYF | TRBJ2-5 | NA | TRBV4-1 | NA
TGTGCCAGCAGCGCCGAGGGACTAGCGGTCCTTACGCAGTATTTT | CASSAEGLAVLTQYF | TRBJ2-3 | NA | TRBV7-8 | TRBD2
TGTGCCAGCAGGCCTAGCGGGGGCTTTCAAGAGACCCAGTACTTC | CASRPSGGFQETQYF | TRBJ2-5 | NA | TRBV6-5 | TRBD2
TGTGCCAGCAGCTCCGGACTGGGAAGCTCCTACAATGAGCAGTTCTTC | CASSSGLGSSYNEQFF | TRBJ2-1 | NA | TRBV5-6 | NA
TGCGCCAGCAGCGCGGACTTCGCCTACGAGCAGTACTTC | CASSADFAYEQYF | TRBJ2-7 | NA | TRBV5-1 | NA
TGTGCCAGCAGCGTATACCAGGGTTCGTCTGAGCAGTTCTTC | CASSVYQGSSEQFF | TRBJ2-1 | NA | TRBV9 | NA
TGCGCCAGCAACCCGGGGGGGACAGTAAATTCACCCCTCCACTTT | CASNPGGTVNSPLHF | TRBJ1-6 | NA | TRBV4-1 | TRBD1
TGTGCCAGTACGCCGACAGGCACGAGCAATCAGCCCCAGCATTTT | CASTPTGTSNQPQHF | TRBJ1-5 | NA | TRBV19 | NA
TGTGCCAGCTCACGCGGGGCCGACGAGCAGTACTTC | CASSRGADEQYF | TRBJ2-7 | many | TRBV18 | NA
TGTGCCAGCAGTGAAGACAGGGCCTCAAACACCGGGGAGCTGTTTTTT | CASSEDRASNTGELFF | TRBJ2-2 | once | TRBV2 | NA
TGTGCCAGCAGCCCCTTAGCGGGAGGGCCGAACAATGAGCAGTTCTTC | CASSPLAGGPNNEQFF | TRBJ2-1 | NA | TRBV13 | TRBD2
TGTGCCACCAGCGGATTCCTAGCGGGTCAGTTCTTC | CATSGFLAGQFF | TRBJ2-1 | NA | TRBV15 | TRBD2
TGTGCCAGCAGCTTTCAGGTGAACACTGAAGCTTTCTTT | CASSFQVNTEAFF | TRBJ1-1 | NA | TRBV13 | NA
TGTGCCATCAGTGAAGGCCTTCTAGCGGGGAGCCAAGAGACCCAGTACTTC | CAISEGLLAGSQETQYF | TRBJ2-5 | NA | TRBV10-3 | TRBD2
TGTGCCAGCCGACAGGGAGGAAACACCATATATTTT | CASRQGGNTIYF | TRBJ1-3 | NA | TRBV6-6 | TRBD1
TGTGCCAGCATTTCCCCCGGGGGGCTCGGCTACGAGCAGTACTTC | CASISPGGLGYEQYF | TRBJ2-7 | few | TRBV2 | NA
TGTGCCACCAGTTCCAGCAGGGGGCCAAATTCGGTGACCGGGGAGCTGTTTTTT | CATSSSRGPNSVTGELFF | TRBJ2-2 | NA | TRBV15 | TRBD1
TGTGCCATCAGGCCCTACTCGGGGGGCACCGGGGCGAACACTGAAGCTTTCTTT | CAIRPYSGGTGANTEAFF | TRBJ1-1 | NA | TRBV10-3 | NA
TGCGCCAGCCGTTTAGCGGGGCCAAACACCGGGGAGCTGTTTTTT | CASRLAGPNTGELFF | TRBJ2-2 | NA | TRBV5-1 | TRBD2
TGTGCCTGGAGTGACCAGGGGGCTGAAGCTTTCTTT | CAWSDQGAEAFF | TRBJ1-1 | NA | TRBV30 | TRBD1
TGTGCCAGCAGCTACACAGGGTTCCACACCGGGGAGCTGTTTTTT | CASSYTGFHTGELFF | TRBJ2-2 | NA | TRBV7-6 | NA
TGTGCCAGCAGCACTGGGAGAAAGGGAGAGACCCAGTACTTC | CASSTGRKGETQYF | TRBJ2-5 | NA | TRBV6-5 | NA